The 7 T cell receptor beta chains listed next were all sequenced from one sample in a study of monozygotic twins with inflammatory bowel disease. TCRdb re-called the 5' RACE reads; one entry per CDR3 protein, DNA not given. The sample totals 150,000 to 200,000 distinct CDR3 sequences. The sequenced sample was blood. These receptors came from a human donor with ulcerative colitis or Crohn's disease, or a healthy co-twin of an affected twin (not recorded which).

The chain is built from TRBV5-5 and TRBJ1-5; TCRdb's D call, TRBD1, is unchecked because there is no DNA. The V gene's germline CDR1 is SGHKS and CDR2 YYEKEE (reference sequence). The CDR3 sequence is 16 residues long. The chain's CDR3 is CASSPTVYYSNQPQHF.

This chain uses TRBV5-1 with TRBJ2-1; TCRdb gives TRBD2 as the D gene, but with no DNA this cannot be confirmed. This CDR3 spans 16 amino acids. Germline CDR1 reads SGHRS; CDR2 reads YFSETQ. The CDR3 is CASSLDGSGSGNEQFF.

This chain joins TRBV6-1 and TRBJ1-1. The length of the CDR3 is 15 residues. The germline V gene encodes CDR1 MNHNS and CDR2 SASEGT. CDR3 residues: CASSGAAGSNTEAFF.

The chain is built from TRBV7-3 and TRBJ2-7; TCRdb returns TRBD2, unconfirmable since there is no DNA. From germline, CDR1 is SGHTA and CDR2 FQGTGA. The CDR3 length is 15 residues. The CDR3 protein is CASSYQAGPTYEQYF.

The chain has TRBV29-1 and TRBJ1-1; without DNA, the TCRdb call of TRBD1 cannot be checked. Germline lookup yields CDR1 SQVTM and CDR2 ANQGSEA. The CDR3 consists of 12 residues. This CDR3 is CSAEGGSDEAFF.

This chain uses TRBV10-3 with TRBJ2-7; with no DNA, the TCRdb D assignment of TRBD2 cannot be verified. The CDR3 consists of 15 residues. Per the germline V gene, CDR1 is ENHRY and CDR2 is SYGVKD. CDR3 protein: CAISGSAGTNYEQYF.

The V gene is TRBV6-1, the J gene TRBJ1-1. Germline values: CDR1 MNHNS, CDR2 SASEGT. The CDR3 is made up of 15 amino acids. The CDR3 loop is CASSEFGGVGTEAFF.